At least ten counts were recorded for the clone carrying this T cell receptor beta chain. V was clipped by 2 bases and J by 11 bases; unmatched bases: 35. The CDR3 covers 23 residues. Germline lookup yields CDR1 DFQATT and CDR2 SNEGSKA (reference sequence). The data were taken from a study of glioma-infiltrating T cells. Using RNA template, CDR3s of TCR alpha and beta were amplified with iRepertoire arm-PCR. TCRdb passed the multiplex PCR reads through MiXCR, listing each CDR3 protein once. Seen here are fewer than 250,000 distinct CDR3 sequences, approximately 30% observed once, and the top ten hold 20% to 25%.

The V call is TRBV20-1, the J call TRBJ2-3; 12 bases map to TRBD2. Sequenced: glioma tissue, nonneoplastic brain tissue, or PBMCs (not recorded which). The source is a human donor with low-grade glioma or glioblastoma, undergoing nonglioma brain surgery, or in good health (not recorded which). CDR3 in DNA: TGCAGTGCTAGAATTCCCCCCGGATTTGCACCGGGACTAGCGGGCCGGTTTGTTCCCCGGCAGTATTTT. It specifies CSARIPPGFAPGLAGRFVPRQYF.